Described below is a single T cell receptor (beta chain) sequence and its context. The data originate from a study of blood T cell repertoires in COVID-19. Overall study context: Both acute and convalescent COVID-19 samples were obtained from the United States, Italy and Spain. T cells, B-cell-depleted T cells, or PBMCs provided the cDNA or gDNA that served as material.

Original methodology: Reference gene primer amplification gave nucleated cell count estimates. TCRdb's copy holds only in-frame clones and misses some; the assay was immunoSEQ multiplex PCR. The V and J calls and clone size come from that table; D and trimming were worked out from the DNA. This sample yields over 140,000 clones, of which approximately 84% are seen a single time; approximately 4% belongs to the top ten. Sample: peripheral blood. This TCR was sampled from a woman between 55 and 75 years old with acute or convalescent COVID-19.

Here the CDR3 DNA reads TGTGCCAGCAGCAAACAGGACCTTAACACTGAAGCTTTCTTT. It translates to CASSKQDLNTEAFF. This chain links TRBV11-3 with TRBJ1-1; D is perhaps TRBD1 (5 bases). The CDR3 is 14 amino acids. V lost 5 bases and J lost 2, with 12 bases in between. Germline lookup yields CDR1 SGHNT and CDR2 YENEEA.